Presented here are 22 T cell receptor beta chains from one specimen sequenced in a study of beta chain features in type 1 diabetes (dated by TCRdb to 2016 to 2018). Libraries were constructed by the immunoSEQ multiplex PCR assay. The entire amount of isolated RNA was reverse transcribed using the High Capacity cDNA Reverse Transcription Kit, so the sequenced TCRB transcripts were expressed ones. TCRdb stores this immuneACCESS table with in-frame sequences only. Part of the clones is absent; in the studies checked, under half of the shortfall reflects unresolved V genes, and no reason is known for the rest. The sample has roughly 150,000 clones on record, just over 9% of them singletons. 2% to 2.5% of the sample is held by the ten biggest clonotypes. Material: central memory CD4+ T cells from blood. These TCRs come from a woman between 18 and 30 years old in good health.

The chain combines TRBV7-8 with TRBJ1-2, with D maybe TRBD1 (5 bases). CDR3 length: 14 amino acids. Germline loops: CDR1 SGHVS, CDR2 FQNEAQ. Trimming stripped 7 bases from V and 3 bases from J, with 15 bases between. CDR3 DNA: TGTGCCAGCACCTTTTCCAGGGATGACTATGGCTACACCTTC. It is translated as CASTFSRDDYGYTF.

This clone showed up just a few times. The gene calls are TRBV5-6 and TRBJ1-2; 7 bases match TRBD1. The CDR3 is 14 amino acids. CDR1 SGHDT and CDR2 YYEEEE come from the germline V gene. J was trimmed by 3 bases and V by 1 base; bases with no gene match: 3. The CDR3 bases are TGTGCCAGCAGCTTGACGGGACAGTACTATGGCTACACCTTC. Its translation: CASSLTGQYYGYTF.

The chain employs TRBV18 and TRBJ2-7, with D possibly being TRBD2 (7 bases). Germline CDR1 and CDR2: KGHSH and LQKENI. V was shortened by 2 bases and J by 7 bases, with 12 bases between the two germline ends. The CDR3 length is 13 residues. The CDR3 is CASSPAGDMEQYF. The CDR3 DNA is TGTGCCAGCTCACCAGCGGGGGACATGGAGCAGTACTTC.

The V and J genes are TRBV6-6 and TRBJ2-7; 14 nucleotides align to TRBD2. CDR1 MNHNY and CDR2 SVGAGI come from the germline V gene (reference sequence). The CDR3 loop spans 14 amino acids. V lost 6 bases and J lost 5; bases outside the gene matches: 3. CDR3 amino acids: CASSRLAGGDEQYF. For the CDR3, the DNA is TGTGCCAGCAGCCGACTAGCGGGAGGGGACGAGCAGTACTTC.

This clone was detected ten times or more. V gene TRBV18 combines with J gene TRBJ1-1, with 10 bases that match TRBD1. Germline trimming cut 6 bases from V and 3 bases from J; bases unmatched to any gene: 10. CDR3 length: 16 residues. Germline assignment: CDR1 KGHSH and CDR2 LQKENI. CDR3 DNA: TGTGCCAGCTCCATAAAGACAGGGGGCCAGGACACTGAAGCTTTCTTT. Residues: CASSIKTGGQDTEAFF.

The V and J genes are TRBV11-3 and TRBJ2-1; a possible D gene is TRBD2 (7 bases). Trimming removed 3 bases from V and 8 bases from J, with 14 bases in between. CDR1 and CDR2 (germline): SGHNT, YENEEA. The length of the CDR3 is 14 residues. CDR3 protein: CASSLGGAADEQFF. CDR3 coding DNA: TGTGCCAGCAGCTTGGGGGGGGCCGCAGATGAGCAGTTCTTC.

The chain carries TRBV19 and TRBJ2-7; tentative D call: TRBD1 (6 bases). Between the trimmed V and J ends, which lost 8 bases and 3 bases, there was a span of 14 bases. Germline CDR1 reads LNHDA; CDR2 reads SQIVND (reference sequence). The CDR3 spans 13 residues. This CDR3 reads CASGTGQYYEQYF. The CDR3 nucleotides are TGTGCCAGTGGTACTGGACAGTACTACGAGCAGTACTTC.

The CDR3 sequence: CATSSSGTTYNEQFF. CDR3 in DNA: TGTGCCACCAGCAGTAGCGGGACCACCTACAATGAGCAGTTCTTC. The J gene is TRBJ2-1, the V gene TRBV15, with TRBD2 matching 8 bases. The junction had 3 bases not matched to a gene; V was cut back by 3 bases and J by 2 bases. Germline-derived CDR1 and CDR2 are LNHNV and YYDKDF (reference sequence). The CDR3 has 15 amino acids.

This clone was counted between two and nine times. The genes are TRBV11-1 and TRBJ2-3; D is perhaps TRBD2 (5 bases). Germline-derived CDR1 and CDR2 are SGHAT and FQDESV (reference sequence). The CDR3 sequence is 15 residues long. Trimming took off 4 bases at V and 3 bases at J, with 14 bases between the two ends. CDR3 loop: CASSSPGGGTDTQYF. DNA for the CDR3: TGTGCCAGCAGCTCTCCAGGAGGAGGTACAGATACGCAGTATTTT.

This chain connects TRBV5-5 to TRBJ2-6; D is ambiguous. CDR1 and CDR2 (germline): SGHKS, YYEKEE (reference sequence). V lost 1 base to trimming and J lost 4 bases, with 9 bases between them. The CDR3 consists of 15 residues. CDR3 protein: CASSLNNYGANVLTF. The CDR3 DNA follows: TGTGCCAGCAGCTTGAACAATTACGGGGCCAACGTCCTGACTTTC.

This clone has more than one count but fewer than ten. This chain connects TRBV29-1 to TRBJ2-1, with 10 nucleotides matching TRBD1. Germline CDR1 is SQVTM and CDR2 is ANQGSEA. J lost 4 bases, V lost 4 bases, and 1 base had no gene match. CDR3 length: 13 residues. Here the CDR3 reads CSVGQGAYNEQFF. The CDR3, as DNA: TGCAGCGTTGGACAGGGGGCTTACAATGAGCAGTTCTTC.

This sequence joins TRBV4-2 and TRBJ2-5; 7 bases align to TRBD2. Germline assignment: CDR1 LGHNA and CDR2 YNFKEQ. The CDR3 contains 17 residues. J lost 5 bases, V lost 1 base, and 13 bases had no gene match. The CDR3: CASSQVGNGGSEETQYF. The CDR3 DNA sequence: TGTGCCAGCAGCCAAGTAGGAAACGGGGGGTCTGAGGAGACCCAGTACTTC.

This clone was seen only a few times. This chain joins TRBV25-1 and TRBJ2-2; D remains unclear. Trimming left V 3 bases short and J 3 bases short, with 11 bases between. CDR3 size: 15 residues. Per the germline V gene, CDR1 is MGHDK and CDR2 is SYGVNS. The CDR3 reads CASSEEQLYTGELFF. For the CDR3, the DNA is TGTGCCAGCAGTGAGGAGCAGCTGTACACCGGGGAGCTGTTTTTT.

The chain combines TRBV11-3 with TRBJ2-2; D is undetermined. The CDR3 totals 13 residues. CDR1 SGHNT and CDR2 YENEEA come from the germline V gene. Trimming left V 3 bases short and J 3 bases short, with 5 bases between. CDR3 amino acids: CASSFSYTGELFF. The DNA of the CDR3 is TGTGCCAGCAGCTTTTCGTACACCGGGGAGCTGTTTTTT.

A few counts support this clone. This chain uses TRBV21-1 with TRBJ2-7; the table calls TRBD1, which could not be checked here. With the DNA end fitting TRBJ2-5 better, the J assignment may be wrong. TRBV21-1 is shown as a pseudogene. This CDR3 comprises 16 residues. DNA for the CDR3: TGTGCCAGCCCTCACCGAACAGGGGGCTGGAGAGAGACCCAGTACTTC. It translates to CASPHRTGGWRETQYF.

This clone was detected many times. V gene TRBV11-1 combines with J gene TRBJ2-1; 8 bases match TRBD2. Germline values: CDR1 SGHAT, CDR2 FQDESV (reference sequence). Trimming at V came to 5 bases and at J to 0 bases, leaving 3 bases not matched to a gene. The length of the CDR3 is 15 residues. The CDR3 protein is CASSRSGSSYNEQFF. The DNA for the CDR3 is TGTGCCAGCAGCAGAAGCGGGAGCTCCTACAATGAGCAGTTCTTC.

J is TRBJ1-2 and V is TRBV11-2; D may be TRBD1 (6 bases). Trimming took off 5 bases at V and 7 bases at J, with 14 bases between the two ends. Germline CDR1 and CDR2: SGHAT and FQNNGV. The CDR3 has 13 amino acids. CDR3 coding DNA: TGTGCCAGCAGCCGAGGGCAGGGGACTGGCTACACCTTC. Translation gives CASSRGQGTGYTF. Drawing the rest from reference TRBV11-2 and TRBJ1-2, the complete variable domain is EAGVAQSPRYKIIEKRQSVAFWCNPISGHATLYWYQQILGQGPKLLIQFQNNGVVDDSQLPKDRFSAERLKGVDSTLKIQPAKLEDSAVYLCASSRGQGTGYTFGSGTRLTVV.

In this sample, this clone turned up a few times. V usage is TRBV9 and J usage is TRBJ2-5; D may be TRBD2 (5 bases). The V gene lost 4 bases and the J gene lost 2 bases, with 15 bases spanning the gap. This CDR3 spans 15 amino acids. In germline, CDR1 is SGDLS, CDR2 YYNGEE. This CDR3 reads CASSPGRVGQETQYF. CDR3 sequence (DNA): TGTGCCAGCAGCCCTGGGCGGGTCGGGCAAGAGACCCAGTACTTC.

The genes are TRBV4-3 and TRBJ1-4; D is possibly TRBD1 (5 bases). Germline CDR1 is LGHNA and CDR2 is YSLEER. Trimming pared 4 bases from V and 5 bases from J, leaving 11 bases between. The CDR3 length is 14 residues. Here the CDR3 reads CASSLGQPNEKLFF. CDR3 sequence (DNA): TGCGCCAGCAGCCTGGGGCAGCCAAATGAAAAACTGTTTTTT.

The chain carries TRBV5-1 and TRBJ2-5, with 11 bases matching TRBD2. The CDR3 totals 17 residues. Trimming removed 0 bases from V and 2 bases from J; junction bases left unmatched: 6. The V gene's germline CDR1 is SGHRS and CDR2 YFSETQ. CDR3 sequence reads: CASSLEASGGQQETQYF. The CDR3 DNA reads TGCGCCAGCAGCTTGGAGGCTAGCGGGGGGCAACAAGAGACCCAGTACTTC.

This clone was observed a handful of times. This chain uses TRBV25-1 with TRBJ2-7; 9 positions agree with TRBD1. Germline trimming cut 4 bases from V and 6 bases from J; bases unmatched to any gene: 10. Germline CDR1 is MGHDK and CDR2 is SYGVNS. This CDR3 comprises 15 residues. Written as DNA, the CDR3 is TGTGCCAGCAGTGCCCCCGGGACAGGGTATGGCGAGCAGTACTTC. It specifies CASSAPGTGYGEQYF.

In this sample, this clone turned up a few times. CDR3: CASSPTGNNYGYTF. The CDR3 DNA is TGTGCCAGCTCACCGACAGGGAATAACTATGGCTACACCTTC. The chain combines TRBV18 with TRBJ1-2; 7 positions match TRBD1. The CDR3 extends over 14 amino acids. V was pared by 3 bases and J by 1 base, with 2 bases of the junction left unmatched. CDR1 is KGHSH and CDR2 is LQKENI in the germline V gene.